The T cell receptor beta chain under discussion was sequenced for a study of blood T cell repertoires in COVID-19. Looking at the study overall: T cells, B-cell-depleted T cells, or PBMCs supplied cDNA or gDNA.

With 3 bases clipped from V and 4 bases from J, the junction kept 5 bases outside the gene matches. The germline gives CDR1 MNHNS, CDR2 SASEGT. This CDR3 region has 15 residues. Authors' methods: From reference gene primer amplification, estimates of nucleated cell counts were derived. The protocol was immunoSEQ multiplex PCR, while the TCRdb copy is restricted to in-frame clones and leaves out a portion. V, J and clone size reflect that table, while D and trimming were determined from the DNA. This table has about 35,000 clones, around 87% appearing once. The sequence was obtained from a human donor in a cohort sampled during active COVID-19. The genes are TRBV6-1 and TRBJ1-2, with 10 bases that match TRBD1. The sequenced sample consisted of peripheral blood. The CDR3 bases are TGTGCCAGCAGTGAGAGGGACAGGGGACCCTATGGCTACACCTTC. As protein: CASSERDRGPYGYTF.